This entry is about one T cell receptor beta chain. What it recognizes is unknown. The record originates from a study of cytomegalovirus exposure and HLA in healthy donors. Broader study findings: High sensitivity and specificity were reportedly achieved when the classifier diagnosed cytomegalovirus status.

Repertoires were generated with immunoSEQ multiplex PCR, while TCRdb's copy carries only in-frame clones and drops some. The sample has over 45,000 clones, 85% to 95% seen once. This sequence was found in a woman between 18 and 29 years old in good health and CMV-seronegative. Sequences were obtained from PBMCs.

Written as DNA, the CDR3 is TGTGCCAGCAGCGGGAGAGTTAGCTCTGGAAACACCATATATTTT. Protein: CASSGRVSSGNTIYF. The chain couples TRBV9 to TRBJ1-3, with D hard to call. The CDR3 length is 15 residues. Germline CDR1 is SGDLS and CDR2 is YYNGEE. V lost 3 bases to trimming and J lost 0 bases, with 10 bases between them.